This T cell receptor beta chain was captured in a study of T cells in Graves' hyperthyroidism and ophthalmopathy. Whole-study results and caveats: Ophthalmopathy could be told apart from stable hyperthyroidism with a 13 V-J model.

The PBMCs had their origin in roughly 10 ml of fresh peripheral blood. Using RNA transcripts as the source, TCR beta CDR3 regions were amplified. First-round RT-PCR of the TCR CDR3 relied on the HTBI primer set. TCRdb re-analysed the multiplex PCR reads in MiXCR, keeping a single row per CDR3 protein. The data show some 420,000 distinct CDR3 sequences, approximately 15% seen once. There are 15 residues in the CDR3. Germline CDR1 reads SGHRS; CDR2 reads YFSETQ. V was clipped by 0 bases and J by 3 bases, with 13 bases between them. At least ten counts were recorded for this clonotype. Its antigen is not known.

V usage is TRBV5-1 and J usage is TRBJ2-7, with D perhaps TRBD2 (5 bases). The sequenced sample consisted of blood. This receptor was taken from a woman under 30 with Graves' hyperthyroidism. The CDR3 is CASSLAEAAHYEQYF. For the CDR3, the DNA is TGCGCCAGCAGCTTGGCCGAAGCGGCCCACTACGAGCAGTACTTC.